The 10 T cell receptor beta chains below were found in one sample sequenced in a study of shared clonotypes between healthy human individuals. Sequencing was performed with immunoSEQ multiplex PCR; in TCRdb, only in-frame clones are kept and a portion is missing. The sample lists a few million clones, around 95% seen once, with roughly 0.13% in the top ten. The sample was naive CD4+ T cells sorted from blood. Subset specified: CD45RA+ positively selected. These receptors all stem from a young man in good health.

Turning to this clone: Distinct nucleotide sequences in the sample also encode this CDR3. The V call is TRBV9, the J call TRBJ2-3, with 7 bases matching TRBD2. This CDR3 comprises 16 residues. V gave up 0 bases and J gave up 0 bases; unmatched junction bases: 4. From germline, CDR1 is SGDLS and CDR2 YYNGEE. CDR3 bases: TGTGCCAGCAGCGTAGGTTCTAGCGGTAGCACAGATACGCAGTATTTT. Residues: CASSVGSSGSTDTQYF.

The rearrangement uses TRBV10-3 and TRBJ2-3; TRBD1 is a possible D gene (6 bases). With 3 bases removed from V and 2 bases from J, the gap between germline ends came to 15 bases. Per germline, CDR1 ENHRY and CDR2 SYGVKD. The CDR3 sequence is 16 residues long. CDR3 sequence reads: CAISDSGQLLTDTQYF. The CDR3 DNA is TGTGCCATCAGTGATTCCGGACAGTTACTCACAGATACGCAGTATTTT.

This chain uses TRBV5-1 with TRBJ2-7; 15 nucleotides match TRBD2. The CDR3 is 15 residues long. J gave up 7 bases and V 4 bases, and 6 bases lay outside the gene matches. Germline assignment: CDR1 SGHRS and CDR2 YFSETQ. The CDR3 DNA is TGCGCCAGCAGCCCGGGACTAGCGGGGGGAGAGGAGCAGTACTTC. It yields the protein CASSPGLAGGEEQYF.

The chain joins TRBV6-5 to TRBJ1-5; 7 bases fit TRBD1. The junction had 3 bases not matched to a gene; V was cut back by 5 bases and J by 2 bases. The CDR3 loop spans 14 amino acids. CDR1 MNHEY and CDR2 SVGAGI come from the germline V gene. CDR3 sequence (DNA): TGTGCCAGCAGTCACAGGGGACGCAATCAGCCCCAGCATTTT. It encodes CASSHRGRNQPQHF.

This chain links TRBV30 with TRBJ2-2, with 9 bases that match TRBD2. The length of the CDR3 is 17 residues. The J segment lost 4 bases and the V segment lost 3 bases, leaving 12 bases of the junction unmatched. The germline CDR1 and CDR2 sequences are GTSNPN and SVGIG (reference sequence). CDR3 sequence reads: CAWSPLRGRGGTGELFF. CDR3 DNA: TGTGCCTGGAGCCCCCTTAGGGGGCGGGGGGGCACCGGGGAGCTGTTTTTT.

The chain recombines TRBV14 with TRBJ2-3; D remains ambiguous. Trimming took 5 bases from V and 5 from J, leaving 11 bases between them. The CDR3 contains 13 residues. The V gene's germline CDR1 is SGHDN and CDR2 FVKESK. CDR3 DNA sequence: TGTGCCAGCAGCAGTCGACCGCGAGATACGCAGTATTTT. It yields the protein CASSSRPRDTQYF.

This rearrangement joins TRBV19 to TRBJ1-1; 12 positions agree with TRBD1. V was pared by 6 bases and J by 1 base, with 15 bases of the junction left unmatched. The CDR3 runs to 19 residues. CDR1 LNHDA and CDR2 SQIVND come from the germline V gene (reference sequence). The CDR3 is CASSARGTGGTGGNTEAFF. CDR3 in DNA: TGTGCCAGTAGCGCCCGAGGGACAGGGGGCACGGGCGGGAACACTGAAGCTTTCTTT.

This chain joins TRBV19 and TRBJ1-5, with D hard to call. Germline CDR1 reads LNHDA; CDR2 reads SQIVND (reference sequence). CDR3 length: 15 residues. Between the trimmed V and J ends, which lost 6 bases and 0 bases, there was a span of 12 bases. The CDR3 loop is CASSRLHNSNQPQHF. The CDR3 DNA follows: TGTGCCAGTAGCCGCCTCCATAATAGCAATCAGCCCCAGCATTTT.

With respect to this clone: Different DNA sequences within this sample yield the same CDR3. This CDR3 reads CASSVGQVNTEAFF. The CDR3 DNA reads as TGTGCCAGCAGTGTCGGACAGGTAAACACTGAAGCTTTCTTT. The V call is TRBV25-1, the J call TRBJ1-1; 7 bases match TRBD1. The CDR3 extends over 14 amino acids. Losses at the gene ends were 4 bases for V and 2 bases for J; bases not matched to a gene: 4. The V gene's germline CDR1 is MGHDK and CDR2 SYGVNS. The full variable domain, rest sourced from reference TRBV25-1 and TRBJ1-1, is EADIYQTPRYLVIGTGKKITLECSQTMGHDKMYWYQQDPGMELHLIHYSYGVNSTEKGDLSSESTVSRIRTEHFPLTLESARPSHTSQYLCASSVGQVNTEAFFGQGTRLTVV.

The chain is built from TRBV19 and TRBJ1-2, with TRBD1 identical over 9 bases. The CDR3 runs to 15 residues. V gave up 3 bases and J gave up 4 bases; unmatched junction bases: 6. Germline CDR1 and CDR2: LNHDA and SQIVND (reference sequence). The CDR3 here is CASSITGQGSYGYTF. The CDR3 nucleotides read TGTGCCAGTAGTATTACGGGACAGGGTTCCTATGGCTACACCTTC. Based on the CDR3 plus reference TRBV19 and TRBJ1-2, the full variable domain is DGGITQSPKYLFRKEGQNVTLSCEQNLNHDAMYWYRQDPGQGLRLIYYSQIVNDFQKGDIAEGYSVSREKKESFPLTVTSAQKNPTAFYLCASSITGQGSYGYTFGSGTRLTVV.